This T cell receptor (beta chain) was captured in a study of CD8 T cells in ankylosing spondylitis. The study, taken as a whole, reports: Reportedly, disease-linked clones are significantly enriched in ankylosing spondylitis patients' matched synovial fluid. Several highly homologous variants made up a TCR beta motif, and this motif appeared characteristic of ankylosing spondylitis blood.

Quantitative 5'-RACE with molecular barcodes generated TCR beta libraries. TCRdb reprocessed the 5' RACE reads via MiXCR and lists one record per CDR3 protein. The sample shows 25,000 or so distinct CDR3 sequences, 7.9% of them seen only once. CDR3 length: 15 residues. V lost 5 bases to trimming and J lost 5 bases; unmatched junction nucleotides: 5. Germline values: CDR1 MGHDK, CDR2 SYGVNS. Many counts were recorded for this clonotype. Its cognate antigen is unknown. This sequence originates from a male donor with ankylosing spondylitis or in good health (not recorded which). This chain links TRBV25-1 with TRBJ1-5; TRBD1 matches at 11 bases. Specimen: blood. The CDR3, as DNA: TGTGCCAGCAGTCCGGGACAGGGGGTGTATCAGCCCCAGCATTTT. Its protein product is CASSPGQGVYQPQHF.